This TCR beta chain was sequenced in a study of tumor-infiltrating lymphocytes in primary liver carcinoma. At the level of the study: Male and female patients aged 30 to 69 years made up the cohort. About 3.65 to 7.13 million productive TCRbeta reads were obtained from the samples, with similar numbers across tissue types. General study results and limits: Only about 8-24% of top clones showed up in all five tumor regions.

This clonotype was seen many times. Antigen: not known. A read error may produce the germline difference seen at one junction end. The template, around 520 ng total RNA, yielded TCR beta cDNA made with a constant-region primer. Sequencing libraries for TCR beta derived from three nested multiplex PCR rounds that used slightly modified ARM-PCR. PCR rounds one and two used TRBV1-TRBV30 forward primers with a C-beta reverse primer for approximately 11 cycles each. TCRdb reanalysed the multiplex PCR reads using MiXCR and keeps one entry per CDR3 protein. Among fewer than 75,000 distinct CDR3 sequences, roughly two thirds were seen once, and the ten largest hold around 38%. It was from around 18-30 mg of unsorted bulk tissue that RNA and DNA were co-extracted. Samples were taken from five separate regions of every tumor. The CDR3 has 16 residues. Germline lookup yields CDR1 SGHAT and CDR2 FQNNGV.

This TCR came from a man aged 35 to 55 with primary liver carcinoma and hepatitis B virus infection. V usage is TRBV11-2 and J usage is TRBJ2-2; 9 nucleotides align to TRBD2. Sequencing used liver tumor tissue from sampling region 4. The subset denotes: tumor region T4, right-lateral pole. The CDR3 nucleotides are TGTGTCAGCAGCTTAGTGGCGCTAGCGGGAACCGGGGAGCTGTTTTTT. Its translation: CVSSLVALAGTGELFF.